Shown below are 4 T cell receptor beta chains from a single sample sequenced in a study of blood T cells in healthy people across ages (dated by TCRdb to 2013 to 2016). Library preparation used 5' RACE. Sequencing instrument: Illumina HiSeq 2500. A second PCR of about 7 to 12 cycles was run with a J-beta primer mix and a sample-barcoded 5' primer. TCRdb applied fastp at Q25 and MiXCR to the public reads, then kept only in-frame beta chains. Each record represents a unique CDR3 protein, reported with the most common genes and DNA among its rows. Recorded for this sample are some 800,000 distinct CDR3 sequences; about 25% of them occurred a single time. The ten largest clones take up roughly 3.8% of the sample. The same data also went into a second study, on T cells of mothers and their children.

The sequenced sample was blood. The receptors were gathered from a boy aged 5 to 17 in good health.

On this clonotype itself: This may arise from a read error, as a much more abundant clone is one base away. V usage is TRBV5-6 and J usage is TRBJ1-4; D is undetermined. There are 14 residues in the CDR3. Per germline, CDR1 SGHDT and CDR2 YYEEEE. CDR3 loop: CVSSFKATNEKLFF. The CDR3 DNA follows: TGTGTCAGCAGCTTTAAAGCAACTAATGAAAAACTGTTTTTT.

This clonotype came up a few times. This chain joins TRBV4-2 and TRBJ2-3, with D possibly being TRBD1 (6 bases). Germline V CDR1 and CDR2: LGHNA, YNFKEQ. The CDR3 is made up of 16 amino acids. Trimming took 1 base from V and 6 from J, leaving 17 bases between them. CDR3 sequence (DNA): TGTGCCAGCAGCCAAGTTCTACTCGCAAGGGGGGATACGCAGTATTTT. Amino acids: CASSQVLLARGDTQYF.

This chain links TRBV6-5 with TRBJ1-1; D not resolved. Germline-derived CDR1 and CDR2 are MNHEY and SVGAGI. Trimming shortened V by 2 bases and J by 2 bases, and 6 bases separated the two germline ends. The CDR3 is 13 residues long. The CDR3 here is CASSYGSNTEAFF. CDR3 sequence (DNA): TGTGCCAGCAGTTACGGCAGCAACACTGAAGCTTTCTTT.

The chain combines TRBV20-1 with TRBJ2-1, with unresolved D. The V gene lost 6 bases and the J gene lost 2 bases, with 20 bases spanning the gap. This CDR3 has 16 amino acids. Germline V gene data show CDR1 as DFQATT and CDR2 as SNEGSKA (reference sequence). CDR3 bases: TGCAGTGCGATTGGTGGGTCAAGTGAAACCTACAATGAGCAGTTCTTC. Translating gives CSAIGGSSETYNEQFF.